Listed below are T cell receptor beta chains from one sample, sequenced in a study of shared clonotypes between healthy human individuals. Data came from immunoSEQ multiplex PCR; TCRdb stores just in-frame clones and leaves some out. The profile shows 2 million to 2.5 million clones, around 90% of them singletons. Sequencing input: naive CD4+ T cells from PBMCs. These receptors all stem from a young man in good health. Some clones in this sample may be carry-over from other donors' samples. Both conserved end residues are part of each CDR3. The D gene is left open where the match is weak. The size of a clone is reported for some rows only, either as once, few or many, or as a class for expanded clones.

size,D,length,V,J,CDR3,DNA
.,.,13,TRBV5-1,TRBJ2-1,CASSLDPSNEQFF,TGCGCCAGCAGCTTGGATCCCTCCAATGAGCAGTTCTTC
.,TRBD1,15,TRBV6-1,TRBJ1-2,CASSAGGQMPYGYTF,TGTGCCAGCAGCGCTGGGGGACAGATGCCCTATGGCTACACCTTC
once,TRBD2,18,TRBV29-1,TRBJ2-3,CSVEEVSGSRWSTDTQYF,TGCAGCGTTGAAGAGGTTAGCGGGAGCCGGTGGAGCACAGATACGCAGTATTTT
.,.,10,TRBV29-1,TRBJ2-3,CSGRGNTQYF,TGCAGCGGTAGGGGGAATACGCAGTATTTT
.,TRBD1,16,TRBV5-1,TRBJ2-3,CASSLVGQGSEGTQYF,TGCGCCAGCAGCTTGGTTGGACAGGGGTCGGAAGGTACGCAGTATTTT
.,.,14,TRBV29-1,TRBJ1-1,CSVEPKLFPTEAFF,TGCAGCGTTGAACCAAAATTATTCCCGACTGAAGCTTTCTTT
.,.,15,TRBV2,TRBJ2-6,CASSERQSGANVLTF,TGTGCCAGCAGTGAAAGACAGTCTGGGGCCAACGTCCTGACTTTC
.,.,13,TRBV7-9,TRBJ2-1,CASSSGNYNEQFF,TGTGCCAGCAGCTCGGGGAATTACAATGAGCAGTTCTTC
.,.,20,TRBV5-3,TRBJ2-5,CARSSPGRGSQQGGERTQYF,TGTGCCAGAAGCTCCCCAGGTAGGGGGTCCCAGCAGGGTGGAGAAAGGACCCAGTACTTC
.,.,15,TRBV30,TRBJ2-5,CAWSGSRYSLWEQYF,TGTGCCTGGAGTGGATCCAGGTACTCTTTGTGGGAGCAGTACTTC
.,.,15,TRBV6-1,TRBJ1-5,CASSEAGYSNQPQHF,TGTGCCAGCAGTGAGGCAGGCTATAGCAATCAGCCCCAGCATTTT
.,.,10,TRBV29-1,TRBJ2-7,CSAGSNEQYF,TGCAGCGCCGGGAGTAACGAGCAGTACTTC
.,.,11,TRBV11-2,TRBJ2-3,CASSSLLGQYF,TGTGCCAGCAGCTCCCTACTGGGGCAGTATTTT
.,.,12,TRBV5-4,TRBJ1-5,CASSNDSQPQHF,TGTGCCAGCAGTAACGACTCTCAGCCCCAGCATTTT
.,.,16,TRBV19,TRBJ1-5,CASSIPGGGSDQPQHF,TGTGCCAGTAGTATACCGGGCGGGGGCAGCGATCAGCCCCAGCATTTT
.,TRBD1,15,TRBV9,TRBJ2-3,CASNRRDSGTDTQYF,TGTGCCAGCAATCGTCGGGACAGTGGCACAGATACGCAGTATTTT
.,.,13,TRBV4-1,TRBJ2-7,CASSQRRDYEQYF,TGCGCCAGCAGCCAACGCCGGGACTACGAGCAGTACTTC
.,.,12,TRBV4-3,TRBJ2-3,CASSQGRNTQYF,TGCGCCAGCAGCCAGGGGCGGAATACGCAGTATTTT
.,TRBD2,14,TRBV2,TRBJ2-1,CASTSGSSYNEQFF,TGTGCCAGCACTAGCGGGAGCTCCTACAATGAGCAGTTCTTC
.,.,12,TRBV6-5,TRBJ1-2,CASSYSDKDYTF,TGTGCCAGCAGTTATTCAGACAAAGACTACACCTTC
.,.,15,TRBV6-6,TRBJ2-1,CASRQGGGSYNEQFF,TGTGCCAGCAGACAGGGTGGGGGCTCCTACAATGAGCAGTTCTTC
.,.,13,TRBV2,TRBJ2-1,CASSEVVGGEQFF,TGTGCCAGCAGTGAGGTGGTAGGAGGTGAGCAGTTCTTC
.,.,13,TRBV7-9,TRBJ2-6,CASSHGGNNVLTF,TGTGCCAGCAGCCATGGAGGGAACAACGTCCTGACTTTC
.,TRBD2,20,TRBV10-3,TRBJ2-2,CAISAGTSLKVFPNTGELFF,TGTGCCATCAGCGCCGGGACTAGCCTTAAGGTGTTTCCGAACACCGGGGAGCTGTTTTTT
.,.,13,TRBV29-1,TRBJ1-2,CSVVRGLDYGYTF,TGCAGCGTCGTCAGGGGCCTTGACTATGGCTACACCTTC
.,.,14,TRBV6-8,TRBJ1-2,CASSFEGQNYGYTF,TGTGCCAGCAGCTTCGAGGGGCAAAACTATGGCTACACCTTC
.,TRBD2,18,TRBV9,TRBJ2-1,CASSPGTSGRVLYNEQFF,TGTGCCAGCAGCCCAGGGACTAGCGGGAGGGTTCTTTACAATGAGCAGTTCTTC
.,.,13,TRBV2,TRBJ1-5,CASRGTPGQPQHF,TGTGCCAGCCGGGGGACCCCGGGTCAGCCCCAGCATTTT
few,.,10,TRBV20-1,TRBJ1-4,CSASWRKLFF,TGCAGTGCTAGTTGGCGGAAACTGTTTTTT
.,TRBD2,16,TRBV7-2,TRBJ2-2,CASSLGASGSTGELFF,TGTGCCAGCAGCTTAGGGGCTAGCGGGAGCACCGGGGAGCTGTTTTTT
.,TRBD2,15,TRBV5-1,TRBJ2-1,CASSLAERGYNEQFF,TGCGCCAGCAGCTTGGCCGAGCGGGGGTACAATGAGCAGTTCTTC
.,TRBD2,16,TRBV27,TRBJ2-2,CASSSLAGIHRAELFF,TGTGCCAGCAGTTCCCTAGCGGGGATACACCGTGCGGAGCTGTTTTTT
.,.,16,TRBV27,TRBJ1-2,CASSPGIEQRVYGYTF,TGTGCCAGCAGTCCGGGGATCGAACAGAGGGTTTATGGCTACACCTTC
.,.,15,TRBV14,TRBJ2-3,CASSQYSGYTDTQYF,TGTGCCAGCAGCCAGTACAGCGGGTACACAGATACGCAGTATTTT
.,.,16,TRBV6-6,TRBJ2-3,CASSFLRTASTDTQYF,TGTGCCAGCAGTTTTCTACGAACAGCTAGCACAGATACGCAGTATTTT
.,.,16,TRBV5-1,TRBJ1-1,CASSAYGGATNTEAFF,TGCGCCAGCAGCGCATACGGGGGAGCGACCAACACTGAAGCTTTCTTT
.,.,13,TRBV6-5,TRBJ2-7,CASSYRFHYEQYF,TGTGCCAGCAGTTACAGATTTCACTACGAGCAGTACTTC
.,.,10,TRBV29-1,TRBJ1-2,CSSWGDGYTF,TGCAGCTCGTGGGGGGATGGCTACACCTTC
.,.,13,TRBV19,TRBJ2-3,CASSPRIIGTQYF,TGTGCCAGTAGTCCACGGATTATTGGTACGCAGTATTTT
.,.,14,TRBV29-1,TRBJ2-7,CSVDCRQGGFEQYF,TGCAGCGTTGATTGTCGGCAGGGGGGGTTCGAGCAGTACTTC
.,TRBD2,14,TRBV7-9,TRBJ2-7,CASSLLAGVYEQYF,TGTGCCAGCAGCTTACTAGCGGGGGTTTACGAGCAGTACTTC
few,TRBD2,15,TRBV28,TRBJ2-5,CASSAQRGFQETQYF,TGTGCCAGCAGTGCCCAGCGGGGGTTCCAAGAGACCCAGTACTTC
few,.,15,TRBV7-3,TRBJ2-1,CASSSTPSSYNEQFF,TGTGCCAGCAGCTCAACCCCGAGCTCCTACAATGAGCAGTTCTTC
.,.,12,TRBV11-2,TRBJ2-3,CASSLGPDTQYF,TGTGCCAGCAGCTTAGGACCTGATACGCAGTATTTT
.,.,14,TRBV5-1,TRBJ2-3,CASSPATSTDTQYF,TGCGCCAGCAGCCCCGCGACTAGCACAGATACGCAGTATTTT
.,.,11,TRBV30,TRBJ2-5,CAWSLEETQYF,TGTGCCTGGAGTTTAGAAGAGACCCAGTACTTC
.,.,14,TRBV27,TRBJ2-7,CASSFRGGTYEQYF,TGTGCCAGCAGTTTTCGAGGGGGTACCTACGAGCAGTACTTC
once,.,14,TRBV11-3,TRBJ2-3,CASSLMTDTDTQYF,TGTGCCAGCAGCTTAATGACAGACACAGATACGCAGTATTTT
.,.,14,TRBV28,TRBJ1-5,CASSIHSSNQPQHF,TGTGCCAGCAGTATTCACAGTAGCAATCAGCCCCAGCATTTT
.,TRBD1,12,TRBV28,TRBJ2-7,CASSFGQGGQYF,TGTGCCAGCAGTTTTGGACAGGGTGGTCAGTACTTC
.,.,15,TRBV7-3,TRBJ1-1,CASSVAGGRITEAFF,TGTGCCAGCAGCGTAGCGGGGGGCAGGATAACTGAAGCTTTCTTT
.,.,15,TRBV25-1,TRBJ2-2,CASSTPGPKPGELFF,TGTGCCAGCAGTACACCGGGGCCGAAACCCGGGGAGCTGTTTTTT
.,.,15,TRBV5-1,TRBJ2-1,CASSLGFGGRNEQFF,TGCGCCAGCAGCTTGGGGTTCGGGGGGCGGAATGAGCAGTTCTTC
.,TRBD1,15,TRBV18,TRBJ1-4,CASTFSTGVDEKLFF,TGTGCCAGCACCTTTTCAACAGGGGTGGATGAAAAACTGTTTTTT
once,TRBD1,17,TRBV6-4,TRBJ1-6,CASSPDRGGSYNSPLHF,TGTGCCAGCAGTCCGGACAGGGGGGGCTCCTATAATTCACCCCTCCACTTT